Presented here are 16 T cell receptor beta chains from one specimen sequenced in a study of cytomegalovirus exposure and HLA in healthy donors (dated by TCRdb to about 2017). Library preparation employed the immunoSEQ multiplex PCR assay. The multiplex PCR relied on a mix of 60 forward primers for TCR Vbeta segments and 13 reverse primers for TCR Jbeta segments. Imported from immuneACCESS, the table was reduced by TCRdb to in-frame sequences with V and J called. These copies leave out some clones; in studies compared against another copy, an unresolved V gene accounts for under half, and the cause of the remainder is not known. The data table for this sample lists around 130,000 clones. The ten largest clonotypes hold roughly 2% of the sample. Specimen: PBMCs. Receptors originate from a woman between 55 and 75 years old in good health and CMV-seronegative.

The chain couples TRBV6-5 to TRBJ1-1, with D possibly TRBD1 on 6 matching bases. Germline CDR1 reads MNHEY; CDR2 reads SVGAGI. V was clipped by 6 bases and J by 3 bases, with 11 bases between them. The CDR3 totals 13 residues. This chain's CDR3 is CASRTGRDTEAFF. The CDR3 region has the DNA TGTGCCAGCAGAACAGGGAGGGACACTGAAGCTTTCTTT.

This chain connects TRBV14 to TRBJ1-1; a weak D match, TRBD1 (6 bases). Germline V gene data show CDR1 as SGHDN and CDR2 as FVKESK. This CDR3 is built from 13 residues. V lost 4 bases to trimming and J lost 10 bases, with 16 bases between them. The CDR3 protein is CASSPRQVPGAFF. Written as DNA, the CDR3 is TGTGCCAGCAGCCCCCGACAGGTTCCAGGAGCTTTCTTT.

The chain combines TRBV5-6 with TRBJ1-3; maybe TRBD1 (6 bases). This CDR3 is 16 amino acids long. Germline V lookup: CDR1 SGHDT, CDR2 YYEEEE. Trimming cost V 0 bases and J 3 bases, with 13 bases left between them. The CDR3 coding sequence is TGTGCCAGCAGCTTGGAGGGGGGGGCAGTTGGAAACACCATATATTTT. Its protein is CASSLEGGAVGNTIYF.

V and J are TRBV30 and TRBJ2-1, with 12 bases aligning to TRBD2. The length of the CDR3 is 17 residues. The ends lost 3 bases at V and 7 bases at J; junction bases unmatched: 13. Germline CDR1 GTSNPN, CDR2 SVGIG (reference sequence). The CDR3 is CAWRPLAGGPGFNEQFF. CDR3 sequence (DNA): TGTGCCTGGAGGCCCCTAGCGGGAGGGCCCGGATTTAATGAGCAGTTCTTC.

The chain is built from TRBV7-2 and TRBJ2-5, with TRBD1 matching 8 bases. Germline-derived CDR1 and CDR2 are SGHTA and FQGNSA. The CDR3 contains 13 residues. After removal of 6 bases from V and 4 bases from J, the junction contained 4 bases not matched to a gene. This CDR3 is CASSPGGGETQYF. DNA of the CDR3: TGTGCCAGCAGTCCAGGGGGCGGAGAGACCCAGTACTTC.

This chain joins TRBV7-9 and TRBJ1-6; the D gene is possibly TRBD1 (6 bases). With 0 bases removed from V and 10 bases from J, the gap between germline ends came to 10 bases. This CDR3 has 14 amino acids. From germline, CDR1 is SEHNR and CDR2 FQNEAQ (reference sequence). The DNA for the CDR3 is TGTGCCAGCAGCTTAGCACAGGGTGGCTCACCCCTCCACTTT. Its protein product is CASSLAQGGSPLHF.

V and J are TRBV13 and TRBJ2-7; 7 bases map to TRBD2. The CDR3 is 15 residues long. J gave up 3 bases and V 2 bases, and 7 bases lay outside the gene matches. The germline V gene has CDR1 PRHDT and CDR2 FYEKMQ (reference sequence). The CDR3 spells CASSLRGGGYYEQYF. The CDR3 region has the DNA TGTGCCAGCAGCTTACGCGGCGGGGGTTACTACGAGCAGTACTTC.

V gene TRBV7-6 combines with J gene TRBJ1-2; perhaps TRBD1 as D (5 bases). Germline CDR1 SGHVS, CDR2 FNYEAQ. The CDR3 runs 12 residues. Deletions cut 5 bases from V and 12 bases from J, with 16 bases between. The CDR3 DNA sequence: TGTGCCAGCAGCCCAAACTTTGGGGCCAACACCTTC. Residues: CASSPNFGANTF.

As to this clone: The missing conserved phenylalanine or tryptophan at the end of this CDR3 makes a read error likely. The chain employs TRBV6-6 and TRBJ2-7; D unresolved. Germline-derived CDR1 and CDR2 are MNHNY and SVGAGI (reference sequence). The length of the CDR3 is 11 residues. Trimming took off 10 bases at V and 1 base at J, with 8 bases between the two ends. CDR3 in amino acids: CATSTSYEQYL. DNA for the CDR3: TGTGCCACCTCGACATCCTACGAGCAGTACCTC.

The chain recombines TRBV7-3 with TRBJ2-5; TRBD2 aligns across 7 bases. CDR1 and CDR2 from the germline V gene are SGHTA and FQGTGA. V trimming: 4 bases; J trimming: 5 bases; junction bases outside the gene matches: 7. This CDR3 has 14 amino acids. CDR3 in amino acids: CASSSQAGLETQYF. DNA for the CDR3: TGTGCCAGCAGCTCTCAAGCGGGGCTGGAGACCCAGTACTTC. Full variable domain (missing parts from reference TRBV7-3 and TRBJ2-5): GAGVSQTPSNKVTEKGKYVELRCDPISGHTALYWYRQSLGQGPEFLIYFQGTGAADDSGLPNDRFFAVRPEGSVSTLKIQRTERGDSAVYLCASSSQAGLETQYFGPGTRLLVL.

Written as DNA, the CDR3 is TGTGCTAGTGGGCGACAGCAGGCAGATACGCAGTATTTT. Amino acid sequence: CASGRQQADTQYF. This chain links TRBV12-5 with TRBJ2-3; perhaps TRBD1 as D (5 bases). The length of the CDR3 is 13 residues. The V end was cut by 6 bases, the J end by 4 bases, with 11 bases between. The germline gives CDR1 LGHNT, CDR2 FRNRAP.

The chain combines TRBV25-1 with TRBJ1-5; possible D gene TRBD1, 5 bases. The CDR3 sequence is 13 residues long. Trimming stripped 4 bases from V and 5 bases from J, with 9 bases between. Per germline, CDR1 MGHDK and CDR2 SYGVNS. CDR3 loop: CASSGTFHQPQHF. CDR3 in DNA: TGTGCCAGCAGTGGGACATTTCATCAGCCCCAGCATTTT.

The CDR3 here is CSVTPEAVYEQYF. For the CDR3, the DNA is TGCAGCGTCACCCCGGAGGCAGTCTACGAGCAGTACTTC. This chain joins TRBV29-1 and TRBJ2-7; D is perhaps TRBD2 (5 bases). The germline V gene encodes CDR1 SQVTM and CDR2 ANQGSEA. Trimming shortened V by 6 bases and J by 3 bases, and 15 bases separated the two germline ends. This CDR3 comprises 13 residues.

V is TRBV18 and J is TRBJ2-1, with 10 positions matching TRBD2. The CDR3 extends over 16 amino acids. After removal of 3 bases from V and 8 bases from J, the junction contained 10 bases not matched to a gene. Germline V gene data show CDR1 as KGHSH and CDR2 as LQKENI. For the CDR3, the DNA is TGTGCCAGCTCACCGATAGAGCGGGAGGGAAGCTATGAGCAGTTCTTC. It codes for CASSPIEREGSYEQFF.

The chain employs TRBV12-5 and TRBJ1-6, with 7 bases aligning to TRBD1. The CDR3 is made up of 15 amino acids. Germline assignment: CDR1 LGHNT and CDR2 FRNRAP. With V trimmed by 0 bases and J by 5 bases, 1 base remained unmatched. The CDR3 region is CASGLVQGNNSPLHF. DNA of the CDR3: TGTGCTAGTGGTTTGGTACAGGGGAATAATTCACCCCTCCACTTT. Full variable domain (remainder filled in from reference TRBV12-5 and TRBJ1-6): DARVTQTPRHKVTEMGQEVTMRCQPILGHNTVFWYRQTMMQGLELLAYFRNRAPLDDSGMPKDRFSAEMPDATLATLKIQPSEPRDSAVYFCASGLVQGNNSPLHFGNGTRLTVT.

The J gene is TRBJ2-7, the V gene TRBV28; a possible D gene is TRBD1 (5 bases). CDR3 size: 16 residues. Per the germline V gene, CDR1 is MDHEN and CDR2 is SYDVKM. The ends were cut back, 6 bases at V and 1 base at J, with 19 bases in the middle. CDR3: CASSRADSKGSYEQYF. The CDR3 nucleotides read TGTGCCAGCAGCCGAGCCGACAGTAAAGGGTCCTACGAGCAGTACTTC.